This T cell receptor (beta chain) appears in the sequencing data of a study of blood T cell repertoires in COVID-19. Study at large: Samples of COVID-19 (acute and convalescent) were obtained from the United States, Italy and Spain.

The CDR3 has 12 amino acids. Trimming left V 3 bases short and J 9 bases short, with 9 bases between. Per germline, CDR1 LNHDA and CDR2 SQIVND (reference sequence). This table comes from immunoSEQ multiplex PCR, and its TCRdb copy is limited to in-frame clones, with some not included. The data contain about 160,000 clones, about 80% of them seen just once; the ten biggest clones take up 3% to 4%. The chain couples TRBV19 to TRBJ2-1; TRBD2 might be the D (6 bases). The sequenced sample was PBMCs or T cells enriched from blood (not recorded which). The TCR originated in a woman in her sixties or seventies who had recovered from COVID-19. CDR3 loop: CASSMEGFEQFF. CDR3 nucleotide sequence: TGTGCCAGTAGTATGGAGGGGTTTGAGCAGTTCTTC.